The present entry profiles one T cell receptor (beta chain) with its context. The source of the sample is a study of blood T cell repertoires in COVID-19. Study summary: COVID-19 samples from acute and convalescent phases originated in the United States, Italy and Spain. Sample material is recorded as cDNA or gDNA derived from T cells, B-cell-depleted T cells, or PBMCs.

As processed by the authors: Reference gene primer amplification yielded estimated nucleated cell counts. Repertoires were generated with immunoSEQ multiplex PCR, while TCRdb's copy carries only in-frame clones and drops some. That table supplies the V and J calls and clone size; D and trimming were determined from the DNA. The sample gives some 89,000 clones, around 80% of which show up once; about 6.4% is in the top ten. Between the trimmed V and J ends, which lost 2 bases and 1 base, there was a span of 5 bases. Germline V gene data show CDR1 as SGHTA and CDR2 as FQGTGA. The CDR3 contains 13 residues.

This clonotype was sampled from a man aged 65-85 years with acute or convalescent COVID-19. Sequencing was performed on peripheral blood. The chain carries TRBV7-3 and TRBJ1-1; no firm D call. The CDR3 protein is CASSLGKNTEAFF. For the CDR3, the DNA is TGTGCCAGCAGCTTAGGCAAGAACACTGAAGCTTTCTTT.